This TCR beta chain was recorded in a study of blood T cells in healthy people across ages. Findings and caveats of the study: It was the long-lived donors that had more naive CD4+ cells and higher diversity than aged donors.

Sample-barcoded 5' priming and a J-beta primer mix drove a second PCR of 7 to 11 cycles. TCRdb ran MiXCR on the 5' RACE reads and lists one entry per CDR3 protein. The sample shows approximately 770,000 distinct CDR3 sequences, 58% of them seen only once. J gave up 4 bases and V 6 bases, and 6 bases lay outside the gene matches. Germline CDR1 SQVTM, CDR2 ANQGSEA. The CDR3 spans 13 residues. A word on this clonotype: Its antigen is unknown.

Sequencing used blood. The chain recombines TRBV29-1 with TRBJ2-3; 8 bases align to TRBD2. This sequence was found in a young man in good health. This CDR3 reads CSVLRGESDTQYF. The CDR3 region has the DNA TGCAGCGTCCTGCGGGGGGAGTCAGATACGCAGTATTTT.